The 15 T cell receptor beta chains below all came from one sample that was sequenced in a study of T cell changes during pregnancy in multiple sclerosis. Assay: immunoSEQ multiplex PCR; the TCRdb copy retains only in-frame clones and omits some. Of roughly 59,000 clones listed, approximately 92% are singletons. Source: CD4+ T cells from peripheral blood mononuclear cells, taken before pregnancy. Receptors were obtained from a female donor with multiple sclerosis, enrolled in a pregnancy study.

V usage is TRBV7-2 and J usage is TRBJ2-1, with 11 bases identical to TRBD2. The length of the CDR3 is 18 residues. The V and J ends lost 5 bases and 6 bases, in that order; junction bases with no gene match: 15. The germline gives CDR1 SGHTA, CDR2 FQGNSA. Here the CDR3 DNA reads TGTGCCAGCAGCATGCTGATCGGAGCTAGCGGGAGGTTCAATGAGCAGTTCTTC. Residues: CASSMLIGASGRFNEQFF.

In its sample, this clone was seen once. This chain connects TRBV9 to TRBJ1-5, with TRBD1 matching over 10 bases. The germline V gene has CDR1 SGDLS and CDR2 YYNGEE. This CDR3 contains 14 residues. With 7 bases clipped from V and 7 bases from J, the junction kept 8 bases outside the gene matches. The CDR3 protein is CASGEDRGGQPQHF. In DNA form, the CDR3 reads TGTGCCAGCGGGGAGGACAGGGGGGGCCAGCCCCAGCATTTT. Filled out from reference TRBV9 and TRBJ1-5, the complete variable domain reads DSGVTQTPKHLITATGQRVTLRCSPRSGDLSVYWYQQSLDQGLQFLIQYYNGEERAKGNILERFSAQQFPDLHSELNLSSLELGDSALYFCASGEDRGGQPQHFGDGTRLSIL.

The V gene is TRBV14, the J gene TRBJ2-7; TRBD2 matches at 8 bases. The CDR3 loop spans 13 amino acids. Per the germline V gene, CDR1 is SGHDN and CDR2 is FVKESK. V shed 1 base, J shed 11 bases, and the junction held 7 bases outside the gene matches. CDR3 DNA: TGTGCCAGCAGCCAAGTTAGAGCGGGAGTGGAGTACTTC. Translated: CASSQVRAGVEYF.

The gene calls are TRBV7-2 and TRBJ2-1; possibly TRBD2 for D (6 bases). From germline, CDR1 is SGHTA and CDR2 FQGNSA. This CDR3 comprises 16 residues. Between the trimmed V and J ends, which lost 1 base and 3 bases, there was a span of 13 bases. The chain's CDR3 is CASSLDGRGNYNEQFF. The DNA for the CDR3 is TGTGCCAGCAGCTTAGACGGGCGGGGAAACTACAATGAGCAGTTCTTC.

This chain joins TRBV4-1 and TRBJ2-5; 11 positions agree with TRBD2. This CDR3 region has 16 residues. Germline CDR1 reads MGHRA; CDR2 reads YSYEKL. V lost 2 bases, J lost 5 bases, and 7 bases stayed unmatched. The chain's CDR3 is CASSQLLAGAYETQYF. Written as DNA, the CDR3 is TGCGCCAGCAGCCAACTACTAGCGGGAGCGTATGAGACCCAGTACTTC.

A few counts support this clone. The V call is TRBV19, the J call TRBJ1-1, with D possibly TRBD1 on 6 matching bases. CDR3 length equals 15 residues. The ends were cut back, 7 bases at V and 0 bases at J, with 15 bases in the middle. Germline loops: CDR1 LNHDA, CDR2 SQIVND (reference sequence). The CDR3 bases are TGTGCCAGTAATGGCGGACAGCGCCTGAACACTGAAGCTTTCTTT. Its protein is CASNGGQRLNTEAFF.

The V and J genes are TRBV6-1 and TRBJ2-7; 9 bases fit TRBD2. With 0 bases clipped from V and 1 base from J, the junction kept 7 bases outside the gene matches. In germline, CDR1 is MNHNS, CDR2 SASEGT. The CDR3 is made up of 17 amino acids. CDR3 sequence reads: CASSEALAGTLSYEQYF. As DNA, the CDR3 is TGTGCCAGCAGTGAAGCGCTAGCGGGGACTCTTTCCTACGAGCAGTACTTC.

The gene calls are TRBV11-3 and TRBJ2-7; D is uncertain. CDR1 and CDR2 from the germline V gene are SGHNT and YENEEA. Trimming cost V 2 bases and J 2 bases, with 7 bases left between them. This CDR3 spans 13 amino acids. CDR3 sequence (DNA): TGTGCCAGCAGCTTACAGCGCCCCTACGAGCAGTACTTC. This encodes CASSLQRPYEQYF.

The CDR3 bases are TGCGCCAGCAGCCAACTTCAGGGGATTACTGAAGCTTTCTTT. This codes for CASSQLQGITEAFF. J is TRBJ1-1 and V is TRBV4-1; tentative D call: TRBD1 (6 bases). The CDR3 sequence is 14 residues long. The germline V gene encodes CDR1 MGHRA and CDR2 YSYEKL. The germline V and J ends were trimmed by 2 bases and 5 bases, with 12 bases remaining between them.

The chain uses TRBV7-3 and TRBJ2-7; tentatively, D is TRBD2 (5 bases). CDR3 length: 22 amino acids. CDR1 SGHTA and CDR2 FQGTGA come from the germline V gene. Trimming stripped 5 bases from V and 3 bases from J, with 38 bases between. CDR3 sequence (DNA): TGTGCCAGCAGCCCCCCCCCAACCCATCTAAGTGCCAGCGGTAAATACGGCTACGAGCAGTACTTC. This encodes CASSPPPTHLSASGKYGYEQYF.

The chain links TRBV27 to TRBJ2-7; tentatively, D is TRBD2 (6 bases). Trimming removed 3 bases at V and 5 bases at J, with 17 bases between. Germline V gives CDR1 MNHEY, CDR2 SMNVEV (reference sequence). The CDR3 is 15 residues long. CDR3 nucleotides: TGTGCCAGCAGTTTGCGGCGGGGAGAGCGAAACGAGCAGTACTTC. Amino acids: CASSLRRGERNEQYF.

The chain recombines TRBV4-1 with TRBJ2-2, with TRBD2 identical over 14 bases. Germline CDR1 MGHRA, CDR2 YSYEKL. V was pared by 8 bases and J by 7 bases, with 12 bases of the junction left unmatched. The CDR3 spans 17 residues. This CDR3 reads CASRSTSGRAGGGELFF. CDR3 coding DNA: TGCGCCAGCCGGTCGACTAGCGGGAGGGCCGGGGGCGGGGAGCTGTTTTTT.

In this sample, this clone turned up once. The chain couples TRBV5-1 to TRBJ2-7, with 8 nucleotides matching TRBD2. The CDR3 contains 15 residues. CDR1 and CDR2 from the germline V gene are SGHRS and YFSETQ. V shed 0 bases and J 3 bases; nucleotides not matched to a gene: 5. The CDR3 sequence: CASSLAGLESYEQYF. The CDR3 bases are TGCGCCAGCAGCTTGGCGGGACTAGAGAGCTACGAGCAGTACTTC.

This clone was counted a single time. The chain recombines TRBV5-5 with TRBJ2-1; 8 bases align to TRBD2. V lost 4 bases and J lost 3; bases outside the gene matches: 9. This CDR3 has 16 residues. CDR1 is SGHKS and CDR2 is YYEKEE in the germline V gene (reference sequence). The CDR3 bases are TGTGCCAGCAGCACCGGTAGACTAGCGATCTACAATGAGCAGTTCTTC. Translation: CASSTGRLAIYNEQFF. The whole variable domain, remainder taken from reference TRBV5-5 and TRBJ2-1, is DAGVTQSPTHLIKTRGQQVTLRCSPISGHKSVSWYQQVLGQGPQFIFQYYEKEERGRGNFPDRFSARQFPNYSSELNVNALLLGDSALYLCASSTGRLAIYNEQFFGPGTRLTVL.

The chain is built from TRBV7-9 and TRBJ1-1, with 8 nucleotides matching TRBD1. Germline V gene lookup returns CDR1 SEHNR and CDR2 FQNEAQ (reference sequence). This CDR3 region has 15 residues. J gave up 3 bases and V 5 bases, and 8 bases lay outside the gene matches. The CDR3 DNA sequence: TGTGCCAGCAGCCAAGGGGACAGGTTGGACACTGAAGCTTTCTTT. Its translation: CASSQGDRLDTEAFF.